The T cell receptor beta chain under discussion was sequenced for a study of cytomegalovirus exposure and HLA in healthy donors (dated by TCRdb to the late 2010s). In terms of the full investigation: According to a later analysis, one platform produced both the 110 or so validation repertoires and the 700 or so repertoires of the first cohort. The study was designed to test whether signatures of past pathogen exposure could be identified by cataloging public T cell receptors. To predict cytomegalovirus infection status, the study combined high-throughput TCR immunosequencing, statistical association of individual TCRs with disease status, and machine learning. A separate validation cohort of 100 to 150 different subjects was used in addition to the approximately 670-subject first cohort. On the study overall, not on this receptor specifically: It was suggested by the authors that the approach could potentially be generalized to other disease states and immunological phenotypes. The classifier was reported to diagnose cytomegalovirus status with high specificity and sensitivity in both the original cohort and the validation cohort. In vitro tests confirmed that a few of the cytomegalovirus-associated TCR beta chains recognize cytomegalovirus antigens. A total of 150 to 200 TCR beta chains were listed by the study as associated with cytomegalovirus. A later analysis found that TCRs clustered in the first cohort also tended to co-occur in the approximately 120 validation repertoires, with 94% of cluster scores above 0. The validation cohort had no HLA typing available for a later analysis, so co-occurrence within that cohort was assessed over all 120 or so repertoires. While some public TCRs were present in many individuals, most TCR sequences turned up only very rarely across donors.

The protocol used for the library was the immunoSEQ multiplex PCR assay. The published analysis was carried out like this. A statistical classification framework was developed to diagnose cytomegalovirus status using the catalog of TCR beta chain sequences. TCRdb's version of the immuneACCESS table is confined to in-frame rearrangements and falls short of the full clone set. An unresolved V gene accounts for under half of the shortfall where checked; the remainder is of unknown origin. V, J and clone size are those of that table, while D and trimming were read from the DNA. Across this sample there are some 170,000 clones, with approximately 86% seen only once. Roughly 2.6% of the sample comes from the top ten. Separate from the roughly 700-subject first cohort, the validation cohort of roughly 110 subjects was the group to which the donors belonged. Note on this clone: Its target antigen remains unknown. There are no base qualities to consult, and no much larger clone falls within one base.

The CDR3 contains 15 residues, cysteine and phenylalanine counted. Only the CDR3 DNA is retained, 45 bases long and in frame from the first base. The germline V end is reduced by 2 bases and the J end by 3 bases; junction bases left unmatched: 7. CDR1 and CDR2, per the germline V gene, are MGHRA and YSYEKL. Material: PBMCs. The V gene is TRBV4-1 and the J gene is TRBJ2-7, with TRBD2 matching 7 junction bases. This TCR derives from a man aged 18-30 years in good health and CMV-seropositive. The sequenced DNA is TGCGCCAGCAGCCAAATACTAGCGTGGGGCTACGAGCAGTACTTC. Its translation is CASSQILAWGYEQYF.